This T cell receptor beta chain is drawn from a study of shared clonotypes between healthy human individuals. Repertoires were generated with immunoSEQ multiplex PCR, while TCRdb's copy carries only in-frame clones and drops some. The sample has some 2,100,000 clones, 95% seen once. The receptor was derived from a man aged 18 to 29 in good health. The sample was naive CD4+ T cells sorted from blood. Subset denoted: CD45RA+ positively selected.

The CDR3 DNA reads TGTGCCAGCAGTTCGGAGGGACAACAGTATTTT. It translates to CASSSEGQQYF. This chain connects TRBV2 to TRBJ2-3, with D perhaps TRBD1 or TRBD2 (6 bases each). Trimming cost V 5 bases and J 12 bases, with 12 bases left between them. CDR1 and CDR2 (germline): SNHLY, FYNNEI. The CDR3 runs 11 residues.